The clone carrying this T cell receptor beta chain was seen many times. Its specificity is not known. The authors used template switching to add a universal primer site and gave cDNA unique molecular identifiers. Each CDR3 protein gets one entry after TCRdb re-called the 5' RACE reads with MiXCR. The sample records just under 550,000 distinct CDR3 sequences, over 12% being singletons. This record comes from a study of identical twins. Study-level results: Among out-of-frame alpha sequences shared by twins, low generation probability occurred in excess. Models underpredicted monozygotic twin sharing of out-of-frame TCR alpha. Cord blood's abundant beta clonotypes had fewer insertions, unlike memory repertoires.

This sample also appeared in a second study, on yellow fever vaccine responses in identical twins.

The receptor comes from a woman under 30 in good health. Sequencing input: CD4+ T cells sorted from blood.

The CDR3, as DNA: TGTGCCAGCAGCTTAGTGTTAGCGGGGAATCAGGAGCAGTTCTTC. This encodes CASSLVLAGNQEQFF. The chain has TRBV11-2 and TRBJ2-1; TRBD2 aligns across 8 bases. CDR1 is SGHAT and CDR2 is FQNNGV in the germline V gene. Trimming cost V 1 base and J 10 bases; bases outside gene matches: 9. There are 15 residues in the CDR3.